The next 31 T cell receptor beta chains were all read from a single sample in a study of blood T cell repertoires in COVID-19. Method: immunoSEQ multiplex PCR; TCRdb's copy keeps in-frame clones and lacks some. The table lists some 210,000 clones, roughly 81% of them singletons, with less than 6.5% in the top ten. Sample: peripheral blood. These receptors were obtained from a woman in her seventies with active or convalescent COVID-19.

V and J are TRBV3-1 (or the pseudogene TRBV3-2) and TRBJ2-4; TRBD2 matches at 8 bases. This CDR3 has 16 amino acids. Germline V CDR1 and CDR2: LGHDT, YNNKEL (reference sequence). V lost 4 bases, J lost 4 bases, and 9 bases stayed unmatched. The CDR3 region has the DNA TGTGCCAGCAGCCTCGAGGGCGGGGGGACGAAAAACATTCAGTACTTC. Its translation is CASSLEGGGTKNIQYF.

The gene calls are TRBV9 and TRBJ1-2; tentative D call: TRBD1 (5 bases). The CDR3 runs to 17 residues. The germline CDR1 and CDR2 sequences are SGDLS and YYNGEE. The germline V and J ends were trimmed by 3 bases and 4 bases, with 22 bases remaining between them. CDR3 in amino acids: CASSASRFGGTIYGYTF. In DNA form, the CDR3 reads TGTGCCAGCAGCGCCTCTAGGTTCGGGGGGACTATCTATGGCTACACCTTC.

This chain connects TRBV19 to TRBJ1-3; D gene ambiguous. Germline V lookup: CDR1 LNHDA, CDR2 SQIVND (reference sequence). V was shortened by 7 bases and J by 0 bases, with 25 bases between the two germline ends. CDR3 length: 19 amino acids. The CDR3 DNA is TGTGCCAGTACCCCAAGAGGGCGCCGGCCCGTTAACTCTGGAAACACCATATATTTT. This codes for CASTPRGRRPVNSGNTIYF.

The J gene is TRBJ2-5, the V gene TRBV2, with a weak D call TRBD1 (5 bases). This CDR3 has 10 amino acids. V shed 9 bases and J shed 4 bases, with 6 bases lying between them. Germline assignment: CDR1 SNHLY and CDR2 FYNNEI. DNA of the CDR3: TGTGCCAGTAGGGGAGAGACCCAGTACTTC. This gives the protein CASRGETQYF. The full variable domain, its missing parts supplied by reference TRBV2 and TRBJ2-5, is EPEVTQTPSHQVTQMGQEVILRCVPISNHLYFYWYRQILGQKVEFLVSFYNNEISEKSEIFDDQFSVERPDGSNFTLKIRSTKLEDSAMYFCASRGETQYFGPGTRLLVL.

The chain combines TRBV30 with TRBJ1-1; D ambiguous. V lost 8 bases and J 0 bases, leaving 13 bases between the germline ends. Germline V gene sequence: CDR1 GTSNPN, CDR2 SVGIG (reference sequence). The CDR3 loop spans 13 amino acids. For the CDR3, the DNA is TGTGCCGGGAAATGGGCGATGAACACTGAAGCTTTCTTT. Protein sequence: CAGKWAMNTEAFF.

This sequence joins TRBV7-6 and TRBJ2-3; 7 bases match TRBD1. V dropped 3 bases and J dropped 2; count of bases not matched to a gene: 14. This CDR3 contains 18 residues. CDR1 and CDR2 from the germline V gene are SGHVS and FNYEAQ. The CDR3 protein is CASSLNRGSRGNTDTQYF. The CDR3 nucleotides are TGTGCCAGCAGCTTGAACAGGGGATCGAGGGGTAACACAGATACGCAGTATTTT.

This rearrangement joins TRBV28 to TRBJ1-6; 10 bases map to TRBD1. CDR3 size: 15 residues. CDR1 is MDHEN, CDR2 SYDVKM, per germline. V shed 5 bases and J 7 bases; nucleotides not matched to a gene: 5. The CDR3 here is CASSPGTGVNSPLHF. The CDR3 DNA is TGTGCCAGCAGTCCCGGGACAGGGGTAAATTCACCCCTCCACTTT.

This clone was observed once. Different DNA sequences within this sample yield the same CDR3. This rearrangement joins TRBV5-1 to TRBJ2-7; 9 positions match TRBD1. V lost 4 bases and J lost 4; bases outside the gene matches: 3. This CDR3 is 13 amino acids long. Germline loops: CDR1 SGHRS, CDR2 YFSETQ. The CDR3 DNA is TGCGCCAGCAGCCTGACAGGGGGATACGAGCAGTACTTC. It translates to CASSLTGGYEQYF. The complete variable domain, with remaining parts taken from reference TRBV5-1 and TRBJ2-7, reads KAGVTQTPRYLIKTRGQQVTLSCSPISGHRSVSWYQQTPGQGLQFLFEYFSETQRNKGNFPGRFSGRQFSNSRSEMNVSTLELGDSALYLCASSLTGGYEQYFGPGTRLTVT.

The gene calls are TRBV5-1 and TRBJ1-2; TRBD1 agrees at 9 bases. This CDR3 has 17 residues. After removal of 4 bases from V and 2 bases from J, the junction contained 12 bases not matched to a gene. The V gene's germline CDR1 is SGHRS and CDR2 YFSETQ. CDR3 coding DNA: TGCGCCAGCAGCCACACCCCGGGACAGGGTCTCAACTATGGCTACACCTTC. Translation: CASSHTPGQGLNYGYTF.

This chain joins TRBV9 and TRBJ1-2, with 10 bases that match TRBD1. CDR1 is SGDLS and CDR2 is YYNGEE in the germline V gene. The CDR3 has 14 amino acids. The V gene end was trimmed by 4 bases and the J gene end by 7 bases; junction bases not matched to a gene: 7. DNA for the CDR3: TGTGCCAGCAGCATAGACAGGGGGCTGGGTGGCTACACCTTC. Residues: CASSIDRGLGGYTF.

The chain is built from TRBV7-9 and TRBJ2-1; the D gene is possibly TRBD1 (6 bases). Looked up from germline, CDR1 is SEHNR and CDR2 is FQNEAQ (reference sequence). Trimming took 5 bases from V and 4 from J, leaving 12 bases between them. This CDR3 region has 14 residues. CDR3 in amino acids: CASSLQGPYNEQFF. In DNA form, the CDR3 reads TGTGCCAGCAGCCTCCAGGGGCCTTACAATGAGCAGTTCTTC.

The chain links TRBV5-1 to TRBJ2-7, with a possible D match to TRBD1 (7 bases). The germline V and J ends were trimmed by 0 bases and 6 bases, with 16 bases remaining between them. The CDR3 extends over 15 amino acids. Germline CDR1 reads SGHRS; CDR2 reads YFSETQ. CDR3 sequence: CASSLGPGGLGEQYF. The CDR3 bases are TGCGCCAGCAGCTTGGGACCAGGGGGGTTGGGCGAGCAGTACTTC.

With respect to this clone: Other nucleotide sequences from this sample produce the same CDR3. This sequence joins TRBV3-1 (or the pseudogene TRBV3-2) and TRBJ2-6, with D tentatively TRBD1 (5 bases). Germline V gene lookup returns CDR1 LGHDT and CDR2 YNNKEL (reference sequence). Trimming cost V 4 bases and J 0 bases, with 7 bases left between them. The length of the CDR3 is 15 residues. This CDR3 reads CASSPDSSGANVLTF. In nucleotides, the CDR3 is TGTGCCAGCAGCCCAGACAGCTCTGGGGCCAACGTCCTGACTTTC.

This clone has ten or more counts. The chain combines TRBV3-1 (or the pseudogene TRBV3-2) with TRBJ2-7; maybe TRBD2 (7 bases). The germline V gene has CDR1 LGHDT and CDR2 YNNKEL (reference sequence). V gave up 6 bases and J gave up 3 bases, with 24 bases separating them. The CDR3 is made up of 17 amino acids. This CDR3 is CASSHAMSGRGNYEQYF. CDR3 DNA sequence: TGTGCCAGCAGTCATGCCATGAGTGGGAGGGGGAACTACGAGCAGTACTTC.

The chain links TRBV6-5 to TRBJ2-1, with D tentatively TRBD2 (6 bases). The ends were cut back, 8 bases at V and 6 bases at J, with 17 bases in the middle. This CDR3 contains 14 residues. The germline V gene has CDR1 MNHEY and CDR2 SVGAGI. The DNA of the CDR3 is TGTGCCAGCGGCGAAATAGCGGAAACCAATGAGCAGTTCTTC. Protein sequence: CASGEIAETNEQFF.

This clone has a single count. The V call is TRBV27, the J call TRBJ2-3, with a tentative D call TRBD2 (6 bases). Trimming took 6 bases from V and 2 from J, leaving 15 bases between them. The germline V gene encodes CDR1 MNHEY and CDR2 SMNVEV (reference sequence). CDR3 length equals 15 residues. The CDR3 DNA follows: TGTGCCAGCAGCCCCTGGGGCGGGAACACAGATACGCAGTATTTT. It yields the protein CASSPWGGNTDTQYF.

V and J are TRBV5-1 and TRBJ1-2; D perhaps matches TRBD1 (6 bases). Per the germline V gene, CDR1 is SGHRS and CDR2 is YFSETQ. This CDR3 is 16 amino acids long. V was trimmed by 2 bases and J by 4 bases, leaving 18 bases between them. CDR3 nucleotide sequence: TGCGCCAGCAGCTTCGTCAGGGGAAGGTCTAGCTATGGCTACACCTTC. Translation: CASSFVRGRSSYGYTF.

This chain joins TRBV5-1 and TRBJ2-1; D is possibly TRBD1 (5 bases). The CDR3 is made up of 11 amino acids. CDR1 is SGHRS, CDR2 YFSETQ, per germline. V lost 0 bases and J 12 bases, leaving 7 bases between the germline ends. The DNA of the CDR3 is TGCGCCAGCAGCTTGGCAGGGTTGCAGTTCTTC. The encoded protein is CASSLAGLQFF.

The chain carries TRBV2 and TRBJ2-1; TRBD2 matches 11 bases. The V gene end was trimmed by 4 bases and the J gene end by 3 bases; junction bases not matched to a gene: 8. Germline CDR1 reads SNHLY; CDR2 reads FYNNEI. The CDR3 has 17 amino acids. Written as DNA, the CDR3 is TGTGCCAGCAGTGTGGGACTAGCGGTTGGATTCTACAATGAGCAGTTCTTC. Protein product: CASSVGLAVGFYNEQFF.

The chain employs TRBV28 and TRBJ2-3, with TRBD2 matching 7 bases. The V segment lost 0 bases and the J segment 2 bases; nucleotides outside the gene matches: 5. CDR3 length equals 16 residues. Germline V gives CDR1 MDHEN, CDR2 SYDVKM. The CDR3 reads CASSLWSSGPTDTQYF. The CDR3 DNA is TGTGCCAGCAGTTTATGGTCTAGCGGCCCCACAGATACGCAGTATTTT. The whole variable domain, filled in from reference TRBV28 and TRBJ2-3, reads DVKVTQSSRYLVKRTGEKVFLECVQDMDHENMFWYRQDPGLGLRLIYFSYDVKMKEKGDIPEGYSVSREKKERFSLILESASTNQTSMYLCASSLWSSGPTDTQYFGPGTRLTVL.

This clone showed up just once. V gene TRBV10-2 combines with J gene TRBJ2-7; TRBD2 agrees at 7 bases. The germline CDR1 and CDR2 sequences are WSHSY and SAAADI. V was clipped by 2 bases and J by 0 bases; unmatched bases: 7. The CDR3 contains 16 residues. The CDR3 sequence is CASSEISGAFSYEQYF. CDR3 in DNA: TGCGCCAGCAGTGAGATAAGCGGGGCCTTCTCCTACGAGCAGTACTTC.

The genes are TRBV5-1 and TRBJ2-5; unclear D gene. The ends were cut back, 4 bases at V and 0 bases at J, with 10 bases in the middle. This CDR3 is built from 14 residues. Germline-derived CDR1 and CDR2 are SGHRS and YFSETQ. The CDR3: CASSPSRYQETQYF. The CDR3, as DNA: TGCGCCAGCAGCCCAAGCAGGTACCAAGAGACCCAGTACTTC. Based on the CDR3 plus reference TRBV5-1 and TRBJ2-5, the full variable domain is KAGVTQTPRYLIKTRGQQVTLSCSPISGHRSVSWYQQTPGQGLQFLFEYFSETQRNKGNFPGRFSGRQFSNSRSEMNVSTLELGDSALYLCASSPSRYQETQYFGPGTRLLVL.

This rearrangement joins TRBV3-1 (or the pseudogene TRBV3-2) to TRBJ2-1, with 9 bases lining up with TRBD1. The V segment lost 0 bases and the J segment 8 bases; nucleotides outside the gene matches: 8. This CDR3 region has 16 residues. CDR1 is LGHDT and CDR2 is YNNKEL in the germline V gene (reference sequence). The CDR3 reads CASSQDLPDRGDEQFF. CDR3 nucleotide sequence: TGTGCCAGCAGCCAAGATCTCCCGGACAGGGGTGATGAGCAGTTCTTC.

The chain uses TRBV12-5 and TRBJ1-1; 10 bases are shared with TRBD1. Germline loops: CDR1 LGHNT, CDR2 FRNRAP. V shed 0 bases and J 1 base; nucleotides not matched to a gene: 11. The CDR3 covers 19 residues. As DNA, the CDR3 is TGTGCTAGTGGTTTGGTATTGGGACAGGGGTTATTGGCGAACACTGAAGCTTTCTTT. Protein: CASGLVLGQGLLANTEAFF.

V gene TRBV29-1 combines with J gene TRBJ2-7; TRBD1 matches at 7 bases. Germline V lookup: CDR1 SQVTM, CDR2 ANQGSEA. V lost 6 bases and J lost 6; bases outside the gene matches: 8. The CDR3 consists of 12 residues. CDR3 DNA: TGCAGCGTCGCCACAGGGGTGGTCGAGCAGTACTTC. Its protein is CSVATGVVEQYF.

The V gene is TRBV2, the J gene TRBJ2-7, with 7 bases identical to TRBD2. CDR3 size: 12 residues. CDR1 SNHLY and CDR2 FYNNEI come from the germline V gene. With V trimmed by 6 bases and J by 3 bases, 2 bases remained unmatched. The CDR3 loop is CASSTGGYEQYF. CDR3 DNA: TGTGCCAGCAGCACGGGGGGCTACGAGCAGTACTTC.

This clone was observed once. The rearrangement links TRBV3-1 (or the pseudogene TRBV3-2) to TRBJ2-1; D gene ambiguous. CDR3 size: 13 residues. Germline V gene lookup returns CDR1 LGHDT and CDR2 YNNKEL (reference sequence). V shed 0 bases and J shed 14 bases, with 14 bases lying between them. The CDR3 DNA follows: TGTGCCAGCAGCCAAGATCCTTTAGCTCTCAAGTTCTTC. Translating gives CASSQDPLALKFF.

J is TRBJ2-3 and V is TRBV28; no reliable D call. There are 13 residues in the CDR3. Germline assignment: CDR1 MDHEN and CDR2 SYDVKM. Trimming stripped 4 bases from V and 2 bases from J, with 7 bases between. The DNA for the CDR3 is TGTGCCAGCAGTTCCCGACTCACAGATACGCAGTATTTT. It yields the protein CASSSRLTDTQYF. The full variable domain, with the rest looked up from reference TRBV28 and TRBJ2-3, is DVKVTQSSRYLVKRTGEKVFLECVQDMDHENMFWYRQDPGLGLRLIYFSYDVKMKEKGDIPEGYSVSREKKERFSLILESASTNQTSMYLCASSSRLTDTQYFGPGTRLTVL.

For the CDR3, the DNA is TGTGCCACACGACTGCGGGAGGGCCCTGGGGAGACCCAGTACTTC. Protein sequence: CATRLREGPGETQYF. The rearrangement links TRBV11-2 to TRBJ2-5, with 9 bases that match TRBD2. Looked up from germline, CDR1 is SGHAT and CDR2 is FQNNGV. The CDR3 runs to 15 residues. V trimming: 10 bases; J trimming: 5 bases; junction bases outside the gene matches: 14.

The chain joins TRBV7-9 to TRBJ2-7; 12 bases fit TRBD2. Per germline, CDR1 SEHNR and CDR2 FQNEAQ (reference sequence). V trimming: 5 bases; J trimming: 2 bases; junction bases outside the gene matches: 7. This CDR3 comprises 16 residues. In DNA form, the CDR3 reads TGTGCCAGCAGCGGCGGACTAGCGGGATTGACCTACGAGCAGTACTTC. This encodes CASSGGLAGLTYEQYF.

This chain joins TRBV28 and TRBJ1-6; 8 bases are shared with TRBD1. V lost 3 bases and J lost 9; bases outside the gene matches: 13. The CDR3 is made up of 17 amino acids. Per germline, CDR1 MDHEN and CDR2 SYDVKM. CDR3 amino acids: CASSFRRTGSLSSPLHF. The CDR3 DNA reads TGTGCCAGCAGTTTCCGCCGGACAGGGTCTCTTAGTTCACCCCTCCACTTT.